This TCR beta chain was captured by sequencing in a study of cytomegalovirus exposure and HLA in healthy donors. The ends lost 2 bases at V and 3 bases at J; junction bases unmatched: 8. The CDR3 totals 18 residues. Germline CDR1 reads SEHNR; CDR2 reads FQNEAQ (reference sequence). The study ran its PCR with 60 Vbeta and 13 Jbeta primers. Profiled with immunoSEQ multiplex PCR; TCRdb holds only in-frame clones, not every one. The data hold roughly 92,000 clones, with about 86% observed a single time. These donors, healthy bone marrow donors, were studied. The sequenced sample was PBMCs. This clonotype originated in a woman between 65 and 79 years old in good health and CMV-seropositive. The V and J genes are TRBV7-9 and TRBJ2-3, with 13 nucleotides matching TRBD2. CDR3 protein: CASSLSRTSGRGTDTQYF. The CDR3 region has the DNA TGTGCCAGCAGCTTAAGCAGGACTAGCGGGAGAGGGACAGATACGCAGTATTTT.